These 14 T cell receptor beta chains were all obtained from the same sample, sequenced in a study of shared clonotypes between healthy human individuals (dated by TCRdb to the early 2020s). Receptor libraries were prepared by the immunoSEQ multiplex PCR assay. TCRdb re-hosts the immuneACCESS table, in-frame sequences only. Its copies lack some clones; in the studies checked, an unresolved V gene accounts for under half of them, and the cause for the rest is not known. The sample records about 1.9 million clones, about 94% of which are singletons. The ten largest clonotypes hold more than 1.5% of the sample. CD8 naive samples were CD45RO-negative cells positively selected for CCR7, giving a CD45RA+CCR7+ population that excluded TemRA cells. The sample was naive CD8+ T cells from PBMCs. This specimen's cell subset or site label, interpreted: CD45RA+CCR7+. The receptor source for this set is a man aged 18-30 years in good health. Some clones in this sample may be carry-over from other donors' samples.

The rearrangement uses TRBV7-9 and TRBJ1-2, with 9 bases aligning to TRBD1. V lost 2 bases, J lost 4 bases, and 8 bases stayed unmatched. The CDR3 is made up of 16 amino acids. Germline CDR1 reads SEHNR; CDR2 reads FQNEAQ (reference sequence). The CDR3 bases are TGTGCCAGCAGCTTACCGGGACAGGGACCTCTCTATGGCTACACCTTC. This gives the protein CASSLPGQGPLYGYTF. The variable domain in full, with the rest retrieved from reference TRBV7-9 and TRBJ1-2, is DTGVSQNPRHKITKRGQNVTFRCDPISEHNRLYWYRQTLGQGPEFLTYFQNEAQLEKSRLLSDRFSAERPKGSFSTLEIQRTEQGDSAMYLCASSLPGQGPLYGYTFGSGTRLTVV.

The chain links TRBV30 to TRBJ2-7; D is unclear. This CDR3 is built from 13 residues. The V and J ends lost 0 bases and 3 bases respectively, with 9 bases between them. CDR1 GTSNPN and CDR2 SVGIG come from the germline V gene (reference sequence). CDR3 bases: TGTGCCTGGAGTGTCGGCACCTACTACGAGCAGTACTTC. Its translation is CAWSVGTYYEQYF.

The rearrangement links TRBV11-2 to TRBJ2-3; D remains unclear. This CDR3 contains 15 residues. Per the germline V gene, CDR1 is SGHAT and CDR2 is FQNNGV. V shed 3 bases and J shed 2 bases, with 12 bases lying between them. CDR3 sequence reads: CASSFLARTTDTQYF. In DNA, the CDR3 is TGTGCCAGCAGCTTTCTGGCCAGAACCACAGATACGCAGTATTTT.

CDR3 DNA sequence: TGCGCCAGCGCGACGCTAGCGGGATACTACGAGCAGTACTTC. Amino acids: CASATLAGYYEQYF. The chain employs TRBV4-1 and TRBJ2-7; TRBD2 aligns across 9 bases. Looked up from germline, CDR1 is MGHRA and CDR2 is YSYEKL. The CDR3 has 14 residues. J lost 3 bases, V lost 8 bases, and 8 bases had no gene match.

The chain employs TRBV7-9 and TRBJ2-7, with D hard to call. Germline CDR1 SEHNR, CDR2 FQNEAQ (reference sequence). With 2 bases removed from V and 2 bases from J, the gap between germline ends came to 13 bases. The CDR3 spans 15 residues. The CDR3 here is CASSLRGEPAYEQYF. In DNA form, the CDR3 reads TGTGCCAGCAGCTTACGTGGAGAGCCCGCCTACGAGCAGTACTTC.

The V gene is TRBV27, the J gene TRBJ2-1, with D perhaps TRBD1 or TRBD2 (5 bases each). Deletions cut 5 bases from V and 9 bases from J, with 20 bases between. The CDR3 runs 15 residues. Germline assignment: CDR1 MNHEY and CDR2 SMNVEV (reference sequence). CDR3 in amino acids: CASSPGVRGPAEQFF. In nucleotides, the CDR3 is TGTGCCAGCAGTCCCGGGGTTCGGGGACCCGCTGAGCAGTTCTTC.

The rearrangement uses TRBV15 and TRBJ1-1, with D unclear. This CDR3 comprises 17 residues. Germline CDR1 reads LNHNV; CDR2 reads YYDKDF (reference sequence). Trimming pared 0 bases from V and 3 bases from J, leaving 17 bases between. CDR3 in DNA: TGTGCCACCAGCAGAGATGGGGTTGTACGGGGTGACACTGAAGCTTTCTTT. Its translation is CATSRDGVVRGDTEAFF.

About this clone itself: The junction departs from germline at one end; a sequencing error may be responsible. V gene TRBV9 combines with J gene TRBJ1-4; 8 bases agree with TRBD1. Germline V gene data show CDR1 as SGDLS and CDR2 as YYNGEE. The CDR3 length is 19 residues. In DNA form, the CDR3 reads TGTGCCCGCAGCGGACAGGGCTGGGGGGAGAAGGCAACTAATGAAAAACTGTTTTTT. The encoded protein is CARSGQGWGEKATNEKLFF.

The CDR3 spells CASSELGNTEAFF. CDR3 DNA: TGTGCCAGCAGTGAACTAGGGAACACTGAAGCTTTCTTT. V gene TRBV25-1 combines with J gene TRBJ1-1; D is uncertain. Looked up from germline, CDR1 is MGHDK and CDR2 is SYGVNS. The CDR3 is 13 amino acids. Between the trimmed V and J ends, which lost 2 bases and 1 base, there was a span of 5 bases.

The rearrangement joins TRBV27 to TRBJ2-7; 8 bases line up with TRBD2. Germline assignment: CDR1 MNHEY and CDR2 SMNVEV (reference sequence). This CDR3 is built from 15 residues. The V and J ends lost 2 bases and 2 bases, in that order; junction bases with no gene match: 5. The CDR3 here is CASSLVSGIPYEQYF. CDR3 in DNA: TGTGCCAGCAGTTTAGTTAGCGGGATACCCTACGAGCAGTACTTC.

The chain couples TRBV5-6 to TRBJ2-7, with no clear D. The CDR3 is 15 residues long. Trimming took off 1 base at V and 0 bases at J, with 11 bases between the two ends. Germline V gene sequence: CDR1 SGHDT, CDR2 YYEEEE. The CDR3 sequence: CASSLKPASSYEQYF. The CDR3, as DNA: TGTGCCAGCAGCTTGAAGCCGGCGTCCTCCTACGAGCAGTACTTC.

The chain uses TRBV5-1 and TRBJ2-3, with 13 bases identical to TRBD2. Germline CDR1 is SGHRS and CDR2 is YFSETQ. The CDR3 spans 15 residues. The J segment lost 3 bases and the V segment lost 5 bases, leaving 3 bases of the junction unmatched. The CDR3 sequence: CASRLAGGVTDTQYF. The CDR3 coding sequence is TGCGCCAGCAGACTAGCGGGAGGGGTGACAGATACGCAGTATTTT.

The rearrangement joins TRBV7-9 to TRBJ2-1; 12 nucleotides align to TRBD2. Germline CDR1 is SEHNR and CDR2 is FQNEAQ (reference sequence). CDR3 length equals 19 residues. V trimming: 2 bases; J trimming: 6 bases; junction bases outside the gene matches: 14. CDR3 sequence: CASSLLRTSGTFLGNEQFF. The CDR3 nucleotides are TGTGCCAGCAGCTTATTACGGACTAGCGGGACTTTTTTGGGCAATGAGCAGTTCTTC.

The chain links TRBV5-6 to TRBJ2-5; D could derive from TRBD1 or TRBD2 (5 bases each). CDR3 length: 14 amino acids. Trimming cost V 2 bases and J 1 base, with 9 bases left between them. Germline CDR1 reads SGHDT; CDR2 reads YYEEEE. In nucleotides, the CDR3 is TGTGCCAGCAGCTTAGAAGGGACCCAAGAGACCCAGTACTTC. Translated: CASSLEGTQETQYF.